Listed below are T cell receptor beta chains from one sample, sequenced in a study of identifying expanded T cells in peripheral blood. Sequencing was performed with immunoSEQ multiplex PCR; in TCRdb, only in-frame clones are kept and a portion is missing. The sample gives tens of thousands of clones, approximately 88% of which show up once; over 3% is in the top ten. Sequencing was carried out using blood. The source of these receptors is a person aged 18 to 70 in good health. The CDR3 runs from the conserved cysteine through the conserved F or W. A D gene is named only where the DNA matches it firmly. Clone size, where shown, is once, few, many, or a class for clones that have expanded.

j_call: TRBJ2-4; d_call: NA; clone_size: once; v_call: TRBV27; cdr3_nt: TGTGCCAGCAGTTTACAGGGGGCCAAAAACATTCAGTACTTC; cdr3_aa: CASSLQGAKNIQYF
j_call: TRBJ2-1; d_call: NA; clone_size: NA; v_call: TRBV7-3; cdr3_nt: TGTGCCAGCAGCCCACATGGTCCCGATGAGCAGTTCTTC; cdr3_aa: CASSPHGPDEQFF
j_call: TRBJ1-2; d_call: NA; clone_size: NA; v_call: TRBV20-1; cdr3_nt: TGCAGTGCTCCAGTTAACTATGGCTACACCTTC; cdr3_aa: CSAPVNYGYTF
j_call: TRBJ2-3; d_call: TRBD2; clone_size: many; v_call: TRBV6-4; cdr3_nt: TGTGCCAGCAGTGCTAGCGGGACAGATACGCAGTATTTT; cdr3_aa: CASSASGTDTQYF
j_call: TRBJ2-7; d_call: NA; clone_size: few; v_call: TRBV6-1; cdr3_nt: TGTGCCAGCAGTGAGGGGTTTGAATCCTACGAGCAGTACTTC; cdr3_aa: CASSEGFESYEQYF
j_call: TRBJ2-7; d_call: TRBD2; clone_size: NA; v_call: TRBV4-3; cdr3_nt: TGCGCCAGCAGCCAAGCGAGGACTAGCTCCTACGAGCAGTACTTC; cdr3_aa: CASSQARTSSYEQYF
j_call: TRBJ2-7; d_call: NA; clone_size: NA; v_call: TRBV7-2; cdr3_nt: TGTGCCAGCAGCTTGTACACCTACGAGCAGTACTTC; cdr3_aa: CASSLYTYEQYF
j_call: TRBJ2-3; d_call: NA; clone_size: NA; v_call: TRBV7-9; cdr3_nt: TGTGCCAGCAGCCTAGAACTTCGAGGGCGCGGAGATACGCAGTATTTT; cdr3_aa: CASSLELRGRGDTQYF
j_call: TRBJ2-7; d_call: NA; clone_size: NA; v_call: TRBV7-3; cdr3_nt: TGTGCCAGCAGCCCCCGGGACCTTGGGGGCGAGCAGTACTTC; cdr3_aa: CASSPRDLGGEQYF
j_call: TRBJ2-5; d_call: TRBD1; clone_size: NA; v_call: TRBV6-1; cdr3_nt: TGTGCCAGCAGTGGGGGGACAGGGTGGGAGACCCAGTACTTC; cdr3_aa: CASSGGTGWETQYF
j_call: TRBJ2-3; d_call: NA; clone_size: once; v_call: TRBV6-4; cdr3_nt: TGTGCCAGCAGTTTGGGTAGCACAGATACGCAGTATTTT; cdr3_aa: CASSLGSTDTQYF
j_call: TRBJ2-1; d_call: NA; clone_size: NA; v_call: TRBV9; cdr3_nt: TGTGCCAGCAGCGTAGCTAGGGCAGGGGATGAGCAGTTCTTC; cdr3_aa: CASSVARAGDEQFF
j_call: TRBJ2-7; d_call: TRBD2; clone_size: NA; v_call: TRBV5-1; cdr3_nt: TGCGCCAGCCGGACTAGCGCCTCCTACGAGCAGTACTTC; cdr3_aa: CASRTSASYEQYF
j_call: TRBJ2-7; d_call: TRBD1; clone_size: NA; v_call: TRBV4-2; cdr3_nt: TGTGCCAGCAGCCCCCCCGGGACAGGTGCCTACGAGCAGTACTTC; cdr3_aa: CASSPPGTGAYEQYF
j_call: TRBJ1-1; d_call: NA; clone_size: NA; v_call: TRBV6-5; cdr3_nt: TGTGCCACCTCAGCAGTAGCCCGCGCGGCTGAAGCTTTCTTT; cdr3_aa: CATSAVARAAEAFF
j_call: TRBJ2-1; d_call: NA; clone_size: NA; v_call: TRBV5-1; cdr3_nt: TGCGCCAGCAGCTTGTCGCGGGGGCCCTACAATGAGCAGTTCTTC; cdr3_aa: CASSLSRGPYNEQFF
j_call: TRBJ2-7; d_call: NA; clone_size: NA; v_call: TRBV18; cdr3_nt: TGTGCCAGCTCACCAAGGGCAGGTTCCTACGAGCAGTACTTC; cdr3_aa: CASSPRAGSYEQYF
j_call: TRBJ2-5; d_call: NA; clone_size: once; v_call: TRBV20-1; cdr3_nt: TGCAGTGCTATTCGGGGGGAGACCCAGTACTTC; cdr3_aa: CSAIRGETQYF
j_call: TRBJ2-2; d_call: NA; clone_size: NA; v_call: TRBV7-6; cdr3_nt: TGTGCCAGCAGCTTAGGGGGCGGCACCGGGGAGCTGTTTTTT; cdr3_aa: CASSLGGGTGELFF
j_call: TRBJ2-5; d_call: NA; clone_size: NA; v_call: TRBV27; cdr3_nt: TGTGCCAGCGGAGCGGTCCAAGAGACCCAGTACTTC; cdr3_aa: CASGAVQETQYF
j_call: TRBJ2-1; d_call: NA; clone_size: NA; v_call: TRBV5-1; cdr3_nt: TGCGCCAGCAGCTCCGGACAAACCTACAATGAGCAGTTCTTC; cdr3_aa: CASSSGQTYNEQFF
j_call: TRBJ2-7; d_call: NA; clone_size: once; v_call: TRBV5-1; cdr3_nt: TGCGCCAGCAGCTTGTTGGGGGTCGAGCAGTACTTC; cdr3_aa: CASSLLGVEQYF
j_call: TRBJ1-1; d_call: NA; clone_size: NA; v_call: TRBV19; cdr3_nt: TGTGCCAGTAGTACCCGGGAGAACACTGAAGCTTTCTTT; cdr3_aa: CASSTRENTEAFF
j_call: TRBJ1-1; d_call: NA; clone_size: NA; v_call: TRBV19; cdr3_nt: TGTGCCAGTAGTATTCAGGGGACAAAGAACACTGAAGCTTTCTTT; cdr3_aa: CASSIQGTKNTEAFF
j_call: TRBJ1-3; d_call: NA; clone_size: NA; v_call: TRBV19; cdr3_nt: TGTGCCAGTAGTAATTCCGGGACGGCGGGAAACACCATATATTTT; cdr3_aa: CASSNSGTAGNTIYF
j_call: TRBJ2-3; d_call: TRBD1; clone_size: NA; v_call: TRBV10-3; cdr3_nt: TGTGCCATCAGTGATCCGTTTGAGAGGGGGCGCACAGATACGCAGTATTTT; cdr3_aa: CAISDPFERGRTDTQYF
j_call: TRBJ1-1; d_call: TRBD1; clone_size: NA; v_call: TRBV28; cdr3_nt: TGTGCCAGCAGTGCCTCCGGGACAGGGGTCACTGAAGCTTTCTTT; cdr3_aa: CASSASGTGVTEAFF
j_call: TRBJ2-4; d_call: TRBD1; clone_size: NA; v_call: TRBV28; cdr3_nt: TGTGCCAGCAGTTTAAAGACAGGGGTTAAAAACATTCAGTACTTC; cdr3_aa: CASSLKTGVKNIQYF
j_call: TRBJ2-6; d_call: NA; clone_size: NA; v_call: TRBV15; cdr3_nt: TGTGCCACCAGCAGGGAACAGGGCTCTGGGGCCAACGTCCTGACTTTC; cdr3_aa: CATSREQGSGANVLTF
j_call: TRBJ1-5; d_call: NA; clone_size: NA; v_call: TRBV28; cdr3_nt: TGTGCCAGCAATAAAGACGGTGATAGCAATCAGCCCCAGCATTTT; cdr3_aa: CASNKDGDSNQPQHF
j_call: TRBJ2-7; d_call: NA; clone_size: NA; v_call: TRBV15; cdr3_nt: TGTGCCACCAGCAGAGATCCGCAGGTATCCGACGAGCAGTACTTC; cdr3_aa: CATSRDPQVSDEQYF
j_call: TRBJ2-1; d_call: TRBD2; clone_size: NA; v_call: TRBV4-1; cdr3_nt: TGCGCCAGCAGCCAAGACCTAGCGGGGGTTTACTCCTACAATGAGCAGTTCTTC; cdr3_aa: CASSQDLAGVYSYNEQFF
j_call: TRBJ1-2; d_call: NA; clone_size: NA; v_call: TRBV27; cdr3_nt: TGTGCCAGCAGCCGCGACTGGTTTAGCTACACCTTC; cdr3_aa: CASSRDWFSYTF
j_call: TRBJ2-3; d_call: NA; clone_size: NA; v_call: TRBV29-1; cdr3_nt: TGCAGCGTTGAAGGGTACGATAGTCTCACAGATACGCAGTATTTT; cdr3_aa: CSVEGYDSLTDTQYF
j_call: TRBJ1-5; d_call: NA; clone_size: once; v_call: TRBV30; cdr3_nt: TGTGCCTGGAGTCCGGGGGAGTGGGGCCAGCCCCAGCATTTT; cdr3_aa: CAWSPGEWGQPQHF
j_call: TRBJ2-4; d_call: NA; clone_size: NA; v_call: TRBV10-3; cdr3_nt: TGTGCCATCAGTGAGGCAGGGGCCAAAAACATTCAGTACTTC; cdr3_aa: CAISEAGAKNIQYF
j_call: TRBJ2-6; d_call: TRBD2; clone_size: NA; v_call: TRBV6-1; cdr3_nt: TGTGCCGGGCTAGCGGGCCCCTCTGGGGCCAACGTCCTGACTTTC; cdr3_aa: CAGLAGPSGANVLTF
j_call: TRBJ1-2; d_call: NA; clone_size: NA; v_call: TRBV7-9; cdr3_nt: TGTGCCAGCAGCTTAGCTCAGGCCAGCTCCGGTCGGGCGGGCTACACCTTC; cdr3_aa: CASSLAQASSGRAGYTF
j_call: TRBJ1-1; d_call: TRBD1; clone_size: NA; v_call: TRBV11-2; cdr3_nt: TGTGCCAGCAGCTTAGGGACAGGGGGAAAGACTGAAGCTTTCTTT; cdr3_aa: CASSLGTGGKTEAFF
j_call: TRBJ1-1; d_call: TRBD1; clone_size: once; v_call: TRBV18; cdr3_nt: TGTGCCAGCTCAGTGGGACAGGGGGGTACTGAAGCTTTCTTT; cdr3_aa: CASSVGQGGTEAFF
j_call: TRBJ2-1; d_call: TRBD2; clone_size: NA; v_call: TRBV6-4; cdr3_nt: TGTGCCAGCAGTGGACTAGCGGGGCAATACAATGAGCAGTTCTTC; cdr3_aa: CASSGLAGQYNEQFF
j_call: TRBJ1-5; d_call: NA; clone_size: NA; v_call: TRBV19; cdr3_nt: TGTGCCAGTAGTACAACAGGAGGGGGTCAGCCCCAGCATTTT; cdr3_aa: CASSTTGGGQPQHF
j_call: TRBJ2-7; d_call: NA; clone_size: NA; v_call: TRBV11-2; cdr3_nt: TGTGCCAGCAGCTTATTCGCGACAACAGGAAGTTACGAGCAGTACTTC; cdr3_aa: CASSLFATTGSYEQYF
j_call: TRBJ1-2; d_call: TRBD1; clone_size: few; v_call: TRBV19; cdr3_nt: TGTGCCAGTAGAACAGGGGCCGAAGAGAGAAGCTACACCTTC; cdr3_aa: CASRTGAEERSYTF
j_call: TRBJ1-1; d_call: NA; clone_size: NA; v_call: TRBV6-1; cdr3_nt: TGTGCCAGCATAGCCCGGCACAACATGAACACTGAAGCTTTCTTT; cdr3_aa: CASIARHNMNTEAFF
j_call: TRBJ1-1; d_call: NA; clone_size: once; v_call: TRBV6-6; cdr3_nt: TGTGCCAGCAGTTTCAGAGAGAACACTGAAGCTTTCTTT; cdr3_aa: CASSFRENTEAFF
j_call: TRBJ2-1; d_call: TRBD1; clone_size: NA; v_call: TRBV7-2; cdr3_nt: TGTGCCAGCAGTCCGAGACGGGACAGCTCCTACAATGAGCAGTTCTTC; cdr3_aa: CASSPRRDSSYNEQFF
j_call: TRBJ2-2; d_call: TRBD2; clone_size: NA; v_call: TRBV29-1; cdr3_nt: TGCAGCGTTTCTGGGACTAGCCTTTCCACCGGGGAGCTGTTTTTT; cdr3_aa: CSVSGTSLSTGELFF
j_call: TRBJ2-1; d_call: NA; clone_size: NA; v_call: TRBV23-1; cdr3_nt: TGCGCCAGCAGTCAATGGTTACAGGCGGTAAGGTTGAATGAGCAGTTCTTC; cdr3_aa: CASSQWLQAVRLNEQFF
j_call: TRBJ1-5; d_call: NA; clone_size: NA; v_call: TRBV19; cdr3_nt: TGTGCCAGTACCCGAAGTTCGGGAAATCAGCCCCAGCATTTT; cdr3_aa: CASTRSSGNQPQHF
j_call: TRBJ1-4; d_call: NA; clone_size: NA; v_call: TRBV29-1; cdr3_nt: TGCAGCGTTGAACAGGGAATTGGAGAAAAACTGTTTTTT; cdr3_aa: CSVEQGIGEKLFF
j_call: TRBJ2-3; d_call: TRBD1; clone_size: NA; v_call: TRBV30; cdr3_nt: TGTGCCTGGAGTGTTGGGACAGGGGACACAGATACGCAGTATTTT; cdr3_aa: CAWSVGTGDTDTQYF
j_call: TRBJ1-1; d_call: NA; clone_size: few; v_call: TRBV30; cdr3_nt: TGTGCCTGGACACCGGCCGGGACTGCGAACACTGAAGCTTTCTTT; cdr3_aa: CAWTPAGTANTEAFF
j_call: TRBJ1-1; d_call: NA; clone_size: NA; v_call: TRBV5-5; cdr3_nt: TGTGCCAGCAGCTTGGCAGGGTCCACTGAAGCTTTCTTT; cdr3_aa: CASSLAGSTEAFF
j_call: TRBJ2-3; d_call: NA; clone_size: NA; v_call: TRBV27; cdr3_nt: TGTGCCAGCAGTACTACCACAGATACGCAGTATTTT; cdr3_aa: CASSTTTDTQYF
j_call: TRBJ2-7; d_call: TRBD2; clone_size: NA; v_call: TRBV27; cdr3_nt: TGTGCCAGCAGTTTAGGGCTAGCGGGAACCTACGAGCAGTACTTC; cdr3_aa: CASSLGLAGTYEQYF
j_call: TRBJ2-2; d_call: TRBD1; clone_size: NA; v_call: TRBV18; cdr3_nt: TGTGCCAGCTCGCTCCAGGGGGAGAACACCGGGGAGCTGTTTTTT; cdr3_aa: CASSLQGENTGELFF
j_call: TRBJ1-6; d_call: NA; clone_size: NA; v_call: TRBV4-2; cdr3_nt: TGTGCCAGCAGCCAAGATCCGGGGGGAGGTAATTCACCCCTCCACTTT; cdr3_aa: CASSQDPGGGNSPLHF
j_call: TRBJ2-7; d_call: NA; clone_size: NA; v_call: TRBV2; cdr3_nt: TGTGCCAGCAGTGCTCAGGGAAGGGATGGCGAGCAGTACTTC; cdr3_aa: CASSAQGRDGEQYF
j_call: TRBJ2-7; d_call: NA; clone_size: NA; v_call: TRBV7-9; cdr3_nt: TGTGCCAGCAGCTCCCGAAGGAGTTCCCCCTACGAGCAGTACTTC; cdr3_aa: CASSSRRSSPYEQYF